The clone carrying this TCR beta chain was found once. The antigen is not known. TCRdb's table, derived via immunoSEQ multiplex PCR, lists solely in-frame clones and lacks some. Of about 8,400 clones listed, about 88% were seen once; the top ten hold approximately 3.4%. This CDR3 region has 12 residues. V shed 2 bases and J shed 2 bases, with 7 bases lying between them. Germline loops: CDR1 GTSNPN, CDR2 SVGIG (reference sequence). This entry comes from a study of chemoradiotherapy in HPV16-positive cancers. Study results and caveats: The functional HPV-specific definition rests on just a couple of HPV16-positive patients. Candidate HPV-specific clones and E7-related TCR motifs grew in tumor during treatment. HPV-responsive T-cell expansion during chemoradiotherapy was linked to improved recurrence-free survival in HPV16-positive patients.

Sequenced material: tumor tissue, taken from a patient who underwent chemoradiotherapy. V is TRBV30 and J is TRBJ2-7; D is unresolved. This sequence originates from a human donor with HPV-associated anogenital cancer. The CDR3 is CAWSSQPYEQYF. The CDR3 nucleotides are TGTGCCTGGAGTTCCCAACCCTACGAGCAGTACTTC.